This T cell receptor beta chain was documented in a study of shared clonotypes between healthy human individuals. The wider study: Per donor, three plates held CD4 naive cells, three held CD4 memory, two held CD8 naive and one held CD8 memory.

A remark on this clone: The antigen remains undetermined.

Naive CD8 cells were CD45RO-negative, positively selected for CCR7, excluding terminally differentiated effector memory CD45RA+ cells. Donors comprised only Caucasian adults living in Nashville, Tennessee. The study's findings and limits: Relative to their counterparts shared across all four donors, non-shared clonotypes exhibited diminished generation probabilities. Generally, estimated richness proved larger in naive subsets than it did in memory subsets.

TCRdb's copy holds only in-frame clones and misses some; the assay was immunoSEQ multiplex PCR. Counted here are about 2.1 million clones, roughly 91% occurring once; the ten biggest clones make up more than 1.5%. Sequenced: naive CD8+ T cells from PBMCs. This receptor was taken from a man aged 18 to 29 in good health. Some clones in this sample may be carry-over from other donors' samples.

The CDR3 coding sequence is TGTGCCAGCAGCGTCCCAGGAGTGGGGGCGAGTGAAGCTTTCTTT. The encoded protein is CASSVPGVGASEAFF. The gene calls are TRBV9 and TRBJ1-1; tentatively, D is TRBD1 (6 bases). CDR3 size: 15 residues. Trimming took off 2 bases at V and 7 bases at J, with 18 bases between the two ends. Germline CDR1 reads SGDLS; CDR2 reads YYNGEE.